Here is one TCR beta chain with its context. What it binds is unknown. A read error may produce the germline difference seen at one junction end. Primed by a sample-barcoded 5' primer and a J-beta primer mix, a second PCR proceeded for roughly 6 to 12 cycles. Through a template-switch adaptor with 12 random nucleotides, each cDNA molecule received a tag. TCRdb re-called the 5' RACE reads with MiXCR, one entry per CDR3 protein. The sample records around 1.5 million distinct CDR3 sequences, around 39% being singletons. CDR1 is ENHRY and CDR2 is SYGVKD in the germline V gene. CDR3 length equals 13 residues. Peripheral blood from each donor was collected in a volume of about 9.9 milliliters. The source of the sample is a study of blood T cells in healthy people across ages. Study-level points and caveats: Observed TCR beta diversity showed a strong correlation with the percentage of naive T cells as measured by flow cytometry. Versus aged donors, long-lived donors had higher diversity and more naive CD4+ cells.

The TCR comes from a woman younger than 35 in good health. Input material: blood. V gene TRBV10-3 combines with J gene TRBJ2-7; D gene unclear. The J call is uncertain, as TRBJ2-5 better fits the DNA end. Written as DNA, the CDR3 is TGTGCCATCAGTGATTGGAAGCAAGCGACCCAGTACTTC. Encoded protein: CAISDWKQATQYF.